This T cell receptor (beta chain) came from a study of blood T cell repertoires in COVID-19. Study details: The United States, Italy and Spain were the sources of the acute and convalescent COVID-19 samples. T cells, B-cell-depleted T cells, or PBMCs provided the cDNA or gDNA that served as material.

This CDR3 comprises 14 residues. The germline CDR1 and CDR2 sequences are SQVTM and ANQGSEA. V was cut by 4 bases and J by 0 bases, with 13 bases left in between. In the authors' workflow: How many nucleated cells were present was estimated from reference gene primer amplification. Generated by immunoSEQ multiplex PCR, the TCRdb table keeps only in-frame clones and is missing some. The V and J calls and clone size are taken from that table; D and trimming were inferred from the DNA. The repertoire consists of about 250,000 clones, with roughly 83% occurring once and the leading ten covering about 9%.

The V and J genes are TRBV29-1 and TRBJ2-7; a weak D match, TRBD2 (5 bases). Sequencing was carried out using peripheral blood. The receptor was isolated from a man older than 75 with acute or convalescent COVID-19. The CDR3: CSVVKSGASYEQYF. The CDR3 region has the DNA TGCAGCGTTGTTAAGAGCGGAGCCTCCTACGAGCAGTACTTC.